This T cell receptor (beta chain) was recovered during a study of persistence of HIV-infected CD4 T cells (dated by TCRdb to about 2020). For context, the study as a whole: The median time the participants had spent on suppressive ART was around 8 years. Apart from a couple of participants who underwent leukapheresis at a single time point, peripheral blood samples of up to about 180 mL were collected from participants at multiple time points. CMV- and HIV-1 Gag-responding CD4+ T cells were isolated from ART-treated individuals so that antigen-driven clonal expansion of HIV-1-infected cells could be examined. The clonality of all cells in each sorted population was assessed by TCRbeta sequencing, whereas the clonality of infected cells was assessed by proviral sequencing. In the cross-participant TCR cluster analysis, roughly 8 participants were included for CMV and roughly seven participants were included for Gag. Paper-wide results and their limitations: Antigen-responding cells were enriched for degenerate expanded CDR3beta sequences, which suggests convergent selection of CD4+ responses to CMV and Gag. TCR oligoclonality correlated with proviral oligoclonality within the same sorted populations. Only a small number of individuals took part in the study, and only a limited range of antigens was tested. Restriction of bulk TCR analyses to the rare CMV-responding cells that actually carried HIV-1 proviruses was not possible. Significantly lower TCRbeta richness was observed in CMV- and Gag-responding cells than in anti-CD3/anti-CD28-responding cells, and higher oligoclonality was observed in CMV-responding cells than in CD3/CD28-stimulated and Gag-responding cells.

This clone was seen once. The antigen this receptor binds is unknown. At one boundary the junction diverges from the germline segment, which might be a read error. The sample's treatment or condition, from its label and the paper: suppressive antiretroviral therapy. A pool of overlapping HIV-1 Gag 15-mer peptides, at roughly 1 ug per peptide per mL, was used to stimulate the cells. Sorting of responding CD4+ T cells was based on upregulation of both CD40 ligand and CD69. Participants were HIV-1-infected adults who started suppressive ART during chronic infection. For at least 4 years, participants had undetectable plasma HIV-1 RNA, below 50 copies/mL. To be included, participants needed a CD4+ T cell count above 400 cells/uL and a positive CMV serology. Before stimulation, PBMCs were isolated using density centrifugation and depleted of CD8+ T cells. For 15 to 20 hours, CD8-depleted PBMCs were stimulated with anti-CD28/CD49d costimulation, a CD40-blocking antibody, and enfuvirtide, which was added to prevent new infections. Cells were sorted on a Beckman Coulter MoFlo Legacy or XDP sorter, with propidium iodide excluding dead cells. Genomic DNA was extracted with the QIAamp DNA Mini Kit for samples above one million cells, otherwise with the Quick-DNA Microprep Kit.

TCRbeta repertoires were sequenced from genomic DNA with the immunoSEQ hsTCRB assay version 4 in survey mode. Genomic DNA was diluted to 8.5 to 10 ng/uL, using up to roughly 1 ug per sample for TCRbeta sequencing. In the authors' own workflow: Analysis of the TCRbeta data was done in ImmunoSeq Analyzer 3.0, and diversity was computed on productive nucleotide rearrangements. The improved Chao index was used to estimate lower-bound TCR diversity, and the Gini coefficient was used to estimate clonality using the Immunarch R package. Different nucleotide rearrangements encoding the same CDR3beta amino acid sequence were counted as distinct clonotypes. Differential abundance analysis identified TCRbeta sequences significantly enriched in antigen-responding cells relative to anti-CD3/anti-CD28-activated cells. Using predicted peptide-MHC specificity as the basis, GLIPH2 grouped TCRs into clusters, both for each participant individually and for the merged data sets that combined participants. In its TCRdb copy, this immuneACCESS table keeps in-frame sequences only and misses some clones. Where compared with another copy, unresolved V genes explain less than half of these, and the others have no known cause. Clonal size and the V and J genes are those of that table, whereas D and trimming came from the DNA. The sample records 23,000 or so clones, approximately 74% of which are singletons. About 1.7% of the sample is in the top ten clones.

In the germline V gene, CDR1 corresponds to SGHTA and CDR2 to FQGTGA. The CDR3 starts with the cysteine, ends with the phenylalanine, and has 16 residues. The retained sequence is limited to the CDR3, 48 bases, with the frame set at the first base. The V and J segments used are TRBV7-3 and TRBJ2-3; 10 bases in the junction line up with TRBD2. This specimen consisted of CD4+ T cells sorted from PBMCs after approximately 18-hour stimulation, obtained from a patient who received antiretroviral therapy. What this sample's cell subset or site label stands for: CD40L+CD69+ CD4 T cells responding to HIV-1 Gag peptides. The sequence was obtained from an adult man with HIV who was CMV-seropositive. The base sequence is TGTGCCAGCAGTTTAACCGGGACTAGCGGCACAGATACGCAGTATTTT. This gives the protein CASSLTGTSGTDTQYF.